The TCR beta chain described here comes from a study of blood T cell repertoires in COVID-19. Study at large: Specimens from acute and convalescent COVID-19 originated in the United States, Italy and Spain. PBMCs, B-cell-depleted T cells, or T cells provided the cDNA or gDNA that made up the material.

Some clones are missing from TCRdb's copy, which holds only in-frame ones; the method was immunoSEQ multiplex PCR. This sample yields some 210,000 clones, of which under 95% are seen a single time; 0.95% to 1.5% belongs to the top ten. Germline CDR1 reads MNHEY; CDR2 reads SVGAGI. The V and J ends lost 7 bases and 2 bases respectively, with 11 bases between them. The CDR3 loop spans 14 amino acids. The sequencing input was peripheral blood. The rearrangement uses TRBV6-5 and TRBJ2-2; weak D call: TRBD1 (6 bases). This TCR was recovered from a man aged 30 to 39 with acute or convalescent COVID-19. The chain's CDR3 is CASTSDSNTGELFF. In DNA, the CDR3 is TGTGCCAGCACCTCGGACAGCAACACCGGGGAGCTGTTTTTT.